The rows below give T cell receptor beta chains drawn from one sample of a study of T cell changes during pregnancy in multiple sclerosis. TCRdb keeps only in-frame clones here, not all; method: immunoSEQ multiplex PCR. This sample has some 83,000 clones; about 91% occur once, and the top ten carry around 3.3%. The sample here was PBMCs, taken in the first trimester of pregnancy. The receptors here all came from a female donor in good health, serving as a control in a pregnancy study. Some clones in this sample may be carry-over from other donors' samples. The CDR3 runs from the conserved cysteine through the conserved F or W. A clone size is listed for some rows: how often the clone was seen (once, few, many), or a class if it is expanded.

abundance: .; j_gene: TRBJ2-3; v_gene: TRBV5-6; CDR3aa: CASSLEVGRADTQYF
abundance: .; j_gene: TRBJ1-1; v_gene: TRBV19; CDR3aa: CASSIVTGEVAEAFF
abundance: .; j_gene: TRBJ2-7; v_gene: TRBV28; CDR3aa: CASSLGGTVYEQYF
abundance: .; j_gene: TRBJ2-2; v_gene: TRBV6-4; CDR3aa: CASSDGDRNTGELFF
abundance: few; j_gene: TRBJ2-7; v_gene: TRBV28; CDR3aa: CASSFPQDRGSYEQYF
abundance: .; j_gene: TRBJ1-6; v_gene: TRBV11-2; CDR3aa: CASSLPRTVNNSPLHF
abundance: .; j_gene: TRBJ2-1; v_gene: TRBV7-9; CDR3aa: CASSFLAGERQFF
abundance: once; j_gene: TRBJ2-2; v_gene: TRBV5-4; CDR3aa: CASSLGREGSGELFF
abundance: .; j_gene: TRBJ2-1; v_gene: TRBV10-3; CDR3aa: CAISPGTSGKGDEQFF
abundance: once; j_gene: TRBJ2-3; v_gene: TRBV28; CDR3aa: CASSFPAGVTDTQYF